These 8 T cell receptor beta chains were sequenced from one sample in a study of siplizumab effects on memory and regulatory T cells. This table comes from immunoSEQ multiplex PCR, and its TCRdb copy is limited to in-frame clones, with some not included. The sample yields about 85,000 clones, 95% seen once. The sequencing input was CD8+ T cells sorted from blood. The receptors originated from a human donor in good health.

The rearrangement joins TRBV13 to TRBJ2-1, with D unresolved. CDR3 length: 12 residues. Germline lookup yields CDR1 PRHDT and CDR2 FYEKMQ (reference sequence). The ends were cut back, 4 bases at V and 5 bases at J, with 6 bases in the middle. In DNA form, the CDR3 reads TGTGCCAGCAGCTCCACTAACAATGAGCAGTTCTTC. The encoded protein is CASSSTNNEQFF.

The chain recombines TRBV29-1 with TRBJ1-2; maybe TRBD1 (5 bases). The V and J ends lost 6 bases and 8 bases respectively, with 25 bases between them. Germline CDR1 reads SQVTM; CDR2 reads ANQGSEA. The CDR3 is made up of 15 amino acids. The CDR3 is CSVDDSRQRKGGYTF. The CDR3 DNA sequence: TGCAGCGTCGACGATTCGAGACAGCGGAAAGGAGGCTACACCTTC.

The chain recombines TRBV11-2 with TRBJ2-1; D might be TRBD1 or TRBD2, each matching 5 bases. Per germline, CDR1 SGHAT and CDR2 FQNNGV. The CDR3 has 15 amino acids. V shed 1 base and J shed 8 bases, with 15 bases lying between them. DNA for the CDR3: TGTGCCAGCAGCTTAGTCTGGGGACCCTTCGATGAGCAGTTCTTC. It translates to CASSLVWGPFDEQFF.

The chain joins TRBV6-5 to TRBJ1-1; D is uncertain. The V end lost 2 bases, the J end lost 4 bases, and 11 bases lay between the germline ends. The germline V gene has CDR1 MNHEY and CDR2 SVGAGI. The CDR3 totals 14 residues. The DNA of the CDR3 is TGTGCCAGCAGTTACCATGCACGGGGCACTGAAGCTTTCTTT. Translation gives CASSYHARGTEAFF.

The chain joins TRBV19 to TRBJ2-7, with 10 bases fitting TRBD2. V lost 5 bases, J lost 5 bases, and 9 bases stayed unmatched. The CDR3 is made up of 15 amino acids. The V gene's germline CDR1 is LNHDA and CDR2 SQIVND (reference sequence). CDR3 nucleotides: TGTGCCAGTAGTTTAACGACTAGCGGGTATAACGAGCAGTACTTC. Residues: CASSLTTSGYNEQYF.

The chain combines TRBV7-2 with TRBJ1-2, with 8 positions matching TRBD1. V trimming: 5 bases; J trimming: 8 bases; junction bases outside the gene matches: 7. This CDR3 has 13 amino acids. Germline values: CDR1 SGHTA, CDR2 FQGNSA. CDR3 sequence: CASSADRAPGYTF. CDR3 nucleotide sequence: TGTGCCAGCAGCGCGGACAGGGCTCCGGGCTACACCTTC.

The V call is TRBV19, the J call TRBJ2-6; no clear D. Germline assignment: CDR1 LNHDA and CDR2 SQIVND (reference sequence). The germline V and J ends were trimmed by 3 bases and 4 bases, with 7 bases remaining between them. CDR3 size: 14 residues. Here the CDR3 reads CASSIGSGANVLTF. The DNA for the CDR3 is TGTGCCAGTAGTATTGGTTCGGGGGCCAACGTCCTGACTTTC.

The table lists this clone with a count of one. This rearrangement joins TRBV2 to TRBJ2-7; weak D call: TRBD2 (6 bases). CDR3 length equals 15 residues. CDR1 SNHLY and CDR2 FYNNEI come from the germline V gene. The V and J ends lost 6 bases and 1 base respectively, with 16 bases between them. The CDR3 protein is CASRGFGTGSYEQYF. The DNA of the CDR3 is TGTGCCAGCAGGGGGTTCGGGACTGGGTCCTACGAGCAGTACTTC. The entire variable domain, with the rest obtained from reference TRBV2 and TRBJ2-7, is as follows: EPEVTQTPSHQVTQMGQEVILRCVPISNHLYFYWYRQILGQKVEFLVSFYNNEISEKSEIFDDQFSVERPDGSNFTLKIRSTKLEDSAMYFCASRGFGTGSYEQYFGPGTRLTVT.